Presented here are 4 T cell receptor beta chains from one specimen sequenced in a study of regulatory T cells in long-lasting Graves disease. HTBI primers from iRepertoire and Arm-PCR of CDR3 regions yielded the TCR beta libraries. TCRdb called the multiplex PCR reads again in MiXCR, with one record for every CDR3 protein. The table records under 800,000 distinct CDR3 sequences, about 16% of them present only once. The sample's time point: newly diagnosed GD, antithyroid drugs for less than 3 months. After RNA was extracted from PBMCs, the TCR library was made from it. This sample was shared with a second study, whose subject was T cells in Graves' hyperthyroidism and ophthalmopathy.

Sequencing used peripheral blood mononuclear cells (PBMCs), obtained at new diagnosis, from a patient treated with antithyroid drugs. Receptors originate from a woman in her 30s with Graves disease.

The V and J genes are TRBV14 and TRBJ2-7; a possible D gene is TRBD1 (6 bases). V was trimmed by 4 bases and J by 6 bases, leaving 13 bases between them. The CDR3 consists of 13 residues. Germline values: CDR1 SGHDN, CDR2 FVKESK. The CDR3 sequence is CASSPALGAEQYF. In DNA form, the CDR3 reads TGTGCCAGCAGCCCAGCCTTGGGGGCCGAGCAGTACTTC.

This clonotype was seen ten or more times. CDR3 amino acids: CSVEPGTGINEQFF. CDR3 coding DNA: TGCAGCGTTGAGCCCGGGACAGGGATCAATGAGCAGTTCTTC. The chain carries TRBV29-1 and TRBJ2-1; 9 bases line up with TRBD1. Germline V gives CDR1 SQVTM, CDR2 ANQGSEA. Trimming removed 3 bases from V and 6 bases from J; junction bases left unmatched: 6. The length of the CDR3 is 14 residues.

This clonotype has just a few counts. CDR3 DNA: TGTGCCAGCAGTTACTCGATGGGGGCGACCTCCTACGAGCAGTACTTC. Encoded protein: CASSYSMGATSYEQYF. The chain combines TRBV6-2 or TRBV6-3 with TRBJ2-7; D possibly corresponds to TRBD1 (6 bases). The CDR3 has 16 amino acids. V gave up 0 bases and J gave up 0 bases, with 12 bases separating them. Per germline, CDR1 MNHEY and CDR2 SVGEGT.

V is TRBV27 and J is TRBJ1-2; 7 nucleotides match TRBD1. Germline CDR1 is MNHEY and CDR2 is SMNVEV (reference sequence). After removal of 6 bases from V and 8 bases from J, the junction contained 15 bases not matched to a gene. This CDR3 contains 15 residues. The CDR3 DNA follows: TGTGCCAGCAGCCCAACCCCAGGGGGGGTGTGGGGCTACACCTTC. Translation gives CASSPTPGGVWGYTF.